The 2 T cell receptor beta chains below come from one sample, sequenced in a study of graft-versus-host responses after intestinal transplantation. Their antigens remain unidentified. Clones were read by immunoSEQ multiplex PCR, and TCRdb kept only the in-frame ones, dropping some. The sample has about 86,000 clones, roughly 90% seen once. This specimen was unstimulated CD4+ T cells sorted from spleen or lymph node cells, taken before transplant. The receptor set was obtained from a human donor who was the organ donor for an intestinal transplant.

This chain joins TRBV5-5 and TRBJ1-4; a weak D match, TRBD1 (5 bases). Germline CDR1 and CDR2: SGHKS and YYEKEE (reference sequence). V lost 2 bases and J lost 13, with 18 bases in between. The CDR3 loop spans 14 amino acids. CDR3 sequence reads: CASSFDGWMGGLFF. The CDR3 DNA sequence: TGTGCCAGCAGCTTCGACGGGTGGATGGGGGGACTGTTTTTT.

CDR3 protein: CAWSRRRDGNSNQPQHF. As DNA, the CDR3 is TGTGCCTGGAGTCGTCGGAGGGACGGCAATAGCAATCAGCCCCAGCATTTT. The chain has TRBV30 and TRBJ1-5, with D perhaps TRBD1 (5 bases). The CDR3 runs 17 residues. CDR1 and CDR2 from the germline V gene are GTSNPN and SVGIG (reference sequence). Trimming stripped 2 bases from V and 0 bases from J, with 17 bases between.